This section outlines one T cell receptor (beta chain) sequence together with its context. Its target is not known. Trimming stripped 0 bases from V and 3 bases from J, with 18 bases between. Germline values: CDR1 DFQATT, CDR2 SNEGSKA (reference sequence). The length of the CDR3 is 17 residues. Cultured CD4+ T cell DNA was sequenced using the Oncomine TCR Beta short-read assay. Using the QIAamp micro DNA kit, genomic DNA was extracted from the CD4+ T cells that had been cultured. Via MiXCR, TCRdb re-called the PCR reads, giving one row per CDR3 protein. The sample shows around 9,800 distinct CDR3 sequences, roughly 24% of them seen only once. The treatment: approximately 10-day PBMC culture with coronavirus spike peptide pools or control peptides (ViraFEST assay). IL-2 at around 10 IU/ml and peptide pools at approximately 10 ug/ml were added to PBMCs cultured at two million per well. The sample originates from a study of vaccination and CD4 T cells after COVID-19. Study details: The convalescent group had six males, four females, seven Caucasians, two Asians, one multiracial. Overlapping peptides of the spike proteins of SARS-CoV-2, HCoV-NL63, HCoV-OC43 and HCoV-229E were used for cell stimulation.

The sequenced sample was CD4+ T cells from blood, cultured in vitro, obtained after SARS-CoV-2 vaccination. The V and J genes are TRBV20-1 and TRBJ1-5; no definite D call. This clonotype was obtained from a human donor who had recovered from COVID-19. CDR3 region: CSARDRRPELSNQPQHF. CDR3 bases: TGCAGTGCTAGAGATCGCAGGCCAGAGCTATCCAATCAGCCCCAGCATTTT.